This T cell receptor beta chain emerged from a study of T cells after yellow fever vaccination. Looking at the study overall: For low cell numbers, libraries were made with SMART-Seq v4 Ultra Low Input. General study findings and limits: The study noted that FACS-sorted repertoires could contain abundant clonotypes contaminating from the bulk population.

TCR cDNA was made by 5'RACE template switching, adding a universal primer site and UMIs. TCRdb reanalysed the 5' RACE reads using MiXCR and keeps one entry per CDR3 protein. The table includes a few hundred thousand distinct CDR3 sequences, approximately 13% detected once. In regard to this clonotype: What it recognizes is unknown. A much larger clone lies one base from this, so it may be a read error.

Germline V lookup: CDR1 SNHLY, CDR2 FYNNEI. There are 14 residues in the CDR3. This TCR derives from a man aged 18 to 29 who received the YFV17D yellow fever vaccine. This specimen consisted of CD4+ T cells sorted from PBMCs, obtained 15 days after the yellow fever booster vaccination. J is TRBJ2-3 and V is TRBV2, with 7 nucleotides matching TRBD1. The CDR3 loop is CASSMTGITVTQYF. CDR3 coding DNA: TGTGCCAGCAGCATGACAGGGATCACAGTTACGCAGTATTTT.